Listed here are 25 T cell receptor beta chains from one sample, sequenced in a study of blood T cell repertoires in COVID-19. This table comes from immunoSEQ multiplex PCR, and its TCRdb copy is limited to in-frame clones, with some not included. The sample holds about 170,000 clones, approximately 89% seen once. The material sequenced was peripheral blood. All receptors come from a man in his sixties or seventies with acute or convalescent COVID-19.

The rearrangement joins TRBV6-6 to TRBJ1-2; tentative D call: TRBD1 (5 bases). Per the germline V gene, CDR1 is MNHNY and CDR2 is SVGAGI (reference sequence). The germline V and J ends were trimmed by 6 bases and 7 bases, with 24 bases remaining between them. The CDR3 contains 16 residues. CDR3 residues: CASRPARTSLSFGYTF. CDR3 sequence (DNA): TGTGCCAGCAGACCCGCCCGGACATCGCTTTCGTTTGGCTACACCTTC.

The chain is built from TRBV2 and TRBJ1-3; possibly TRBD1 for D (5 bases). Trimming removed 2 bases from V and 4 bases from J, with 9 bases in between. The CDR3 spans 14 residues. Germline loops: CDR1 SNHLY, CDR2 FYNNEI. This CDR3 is CASSEKGNGNTIYF. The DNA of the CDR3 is TGTGCCAGCAGTGAAAAGGGGAACGGAAACACCATATATTTT.

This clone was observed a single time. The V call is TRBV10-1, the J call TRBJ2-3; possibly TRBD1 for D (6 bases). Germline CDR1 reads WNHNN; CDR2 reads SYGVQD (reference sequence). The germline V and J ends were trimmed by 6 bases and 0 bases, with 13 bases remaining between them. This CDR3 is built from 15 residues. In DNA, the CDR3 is TGCGCCAGCAGCTCAGGGGCCCTTAGCACAGATACGCAGTATTTT. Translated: CASSSGALSTDTQYF.

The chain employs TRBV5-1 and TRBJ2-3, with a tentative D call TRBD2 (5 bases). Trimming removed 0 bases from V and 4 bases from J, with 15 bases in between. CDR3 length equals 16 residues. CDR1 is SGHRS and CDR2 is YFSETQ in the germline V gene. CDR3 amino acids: CASSLARTFDPDTQYF. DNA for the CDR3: TGCGCCAGCAGCTTGGCCAGGACTTTCGACCCAGATACGCAGTATTTT. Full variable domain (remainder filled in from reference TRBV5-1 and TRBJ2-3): KAGVTQTPRYLIKTRGQQVTLSCSPISGHRSVSWYQQTPGQGLQFLFEYFSETQRNKGNFPGRFSGRQFSNSRSEMNVSTLELGDSALYLCASSLARTFDPDTQYFGPGTRLTVL.

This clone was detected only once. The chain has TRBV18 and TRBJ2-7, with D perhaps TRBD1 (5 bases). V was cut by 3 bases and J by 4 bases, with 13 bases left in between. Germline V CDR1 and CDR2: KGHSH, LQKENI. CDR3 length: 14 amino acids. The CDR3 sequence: CASSPKAGKYEQYF. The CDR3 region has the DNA TGTGCCAGCTCACCGAAGGCAGGGAAGTACGAGCAGTACTTC.

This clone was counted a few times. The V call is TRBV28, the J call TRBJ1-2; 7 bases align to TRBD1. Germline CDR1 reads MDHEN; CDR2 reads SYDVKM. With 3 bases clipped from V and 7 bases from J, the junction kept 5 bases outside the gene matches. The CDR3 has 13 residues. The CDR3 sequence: CASSLLAGGGYTF. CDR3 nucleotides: TGTGCCAGCAGTTTGTTGGCAGGGGGTGGCTACACCTTC.

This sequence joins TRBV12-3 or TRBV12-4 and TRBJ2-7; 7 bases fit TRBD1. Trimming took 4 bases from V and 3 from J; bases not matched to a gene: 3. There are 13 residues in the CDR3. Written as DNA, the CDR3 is TGTGCCAGCAGTTCGACAGGGCACTACGAGCAGTACTTC. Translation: CASSSTGHYEQYF.

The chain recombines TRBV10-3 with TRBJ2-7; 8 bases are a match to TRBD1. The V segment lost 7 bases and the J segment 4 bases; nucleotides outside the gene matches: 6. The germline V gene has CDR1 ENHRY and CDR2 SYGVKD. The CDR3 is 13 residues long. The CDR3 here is CAIMDRDRYEQYF. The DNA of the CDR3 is TGTGCCATCATGGACAGGGATCGTTACGAGCAGTACTTC.

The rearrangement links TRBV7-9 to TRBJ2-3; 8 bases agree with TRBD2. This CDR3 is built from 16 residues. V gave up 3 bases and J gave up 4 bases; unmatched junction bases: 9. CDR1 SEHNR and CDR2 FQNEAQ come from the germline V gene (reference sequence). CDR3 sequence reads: CASSFLRGGLPDTQYF. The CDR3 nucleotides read TGTGCCAGCAGCTTCTTACGGGGGGGCCTCCCAGATACGCAGTATTTT.

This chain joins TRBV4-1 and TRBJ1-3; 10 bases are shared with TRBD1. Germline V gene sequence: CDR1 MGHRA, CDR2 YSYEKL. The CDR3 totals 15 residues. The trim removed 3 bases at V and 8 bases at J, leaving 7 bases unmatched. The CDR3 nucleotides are TGCGCCAGCAGCCAGCGGGGGACAGGGGCGGACACCATATATTTT. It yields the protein CASSQRGTGADTIYF.

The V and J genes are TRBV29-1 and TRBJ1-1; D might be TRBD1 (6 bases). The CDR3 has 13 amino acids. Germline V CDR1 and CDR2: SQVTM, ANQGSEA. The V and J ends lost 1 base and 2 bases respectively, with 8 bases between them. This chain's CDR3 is CSVEGTANTEAFF. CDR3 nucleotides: TGCAGCGTTGAAGGGACAGCCAACACTGAAGCTTTCTTT.

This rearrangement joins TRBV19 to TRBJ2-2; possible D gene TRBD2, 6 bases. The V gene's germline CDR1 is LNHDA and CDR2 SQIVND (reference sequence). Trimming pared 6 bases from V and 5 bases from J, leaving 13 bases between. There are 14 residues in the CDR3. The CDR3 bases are TGTGCCAGTAGGTTTAATCGGGAGACCGGGGAGCTGTTTTTT. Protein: CASRFNRETGELFF.

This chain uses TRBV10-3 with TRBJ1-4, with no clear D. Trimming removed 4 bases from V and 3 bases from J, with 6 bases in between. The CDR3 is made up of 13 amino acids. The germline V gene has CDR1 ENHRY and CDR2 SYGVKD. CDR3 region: CAISGESNEKLFF. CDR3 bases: TGTGCCATCAGTGGAGAGTCTAATGAAAAACTGTTTTTT.

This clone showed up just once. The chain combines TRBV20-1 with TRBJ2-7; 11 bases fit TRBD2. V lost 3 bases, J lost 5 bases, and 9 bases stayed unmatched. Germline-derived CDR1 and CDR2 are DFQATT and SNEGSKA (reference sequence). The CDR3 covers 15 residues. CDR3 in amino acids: CSASGLAGGSDEQYF. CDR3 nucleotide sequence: TGCAGTGCTAGTGGGCTAGCGGGGGGATCAGACGAGCAGTACTTC.

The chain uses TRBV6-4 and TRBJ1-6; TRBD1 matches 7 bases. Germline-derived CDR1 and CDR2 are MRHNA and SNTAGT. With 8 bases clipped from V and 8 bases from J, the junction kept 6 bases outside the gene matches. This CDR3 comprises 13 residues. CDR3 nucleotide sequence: TGTGCCAGCGCTAACCAGGGGGATTCACCCCTCCACTTT. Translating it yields CASANQGDSPLHF.

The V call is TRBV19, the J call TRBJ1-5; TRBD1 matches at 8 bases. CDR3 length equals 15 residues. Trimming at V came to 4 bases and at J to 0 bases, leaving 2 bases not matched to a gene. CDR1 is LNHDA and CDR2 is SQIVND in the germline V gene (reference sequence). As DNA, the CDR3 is TGTGCCAGTAGTAAGGGGACAGGTAGCAATCAGCCCCAGCATTTT. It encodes CASSKGTGSNQPQHF.

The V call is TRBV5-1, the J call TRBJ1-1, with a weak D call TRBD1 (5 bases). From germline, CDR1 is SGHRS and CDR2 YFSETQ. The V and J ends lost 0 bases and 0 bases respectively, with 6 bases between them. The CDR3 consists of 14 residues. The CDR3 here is CASSLGQMNTEAFF. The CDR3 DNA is TGCGCCAGCAGCTTGGGACAGATGAACACTGAAGCTTTCTTT.

In DNA form, the CDR3 reads TGTGCCAGCAGCGTACCCCTGTCGGGGGGCGAAGAGACCCAGTACTTC. Amino acids: CASSVPLSGGEETQYF. The chain joins TRBV7-9 to TRBJ2-5; a weak D match, TRBD2 (7 bases). The CDR3 has 16 residues. The V and J ends lost 5 bases and 3 bases respectively, with 19 bases between them. Looked up from germline, CDR1 is SEHNR and CDR2 is FQNEAQ (reference sequence). The whole variable domain, filled in from reference TRBV7-9 and TRBJ2-5, reads DTGVSQNPRHKITKRGQNVTFRCDPISEHNRLYWYRQTLGQGPEFLTYFQNEAQLEKSRLLSDRFSAERPKGSFSTLEIQRTEQGDSAMYLCASSVPLSGGEETQYFGPGTRLLVL.

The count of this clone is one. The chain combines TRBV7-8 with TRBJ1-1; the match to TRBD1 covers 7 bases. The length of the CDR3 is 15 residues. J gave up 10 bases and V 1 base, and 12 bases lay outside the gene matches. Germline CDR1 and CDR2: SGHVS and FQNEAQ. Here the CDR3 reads CASSLVGRQGGTAFF. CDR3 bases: TGTGCCAGCAGCTTAGTTGGCAGGCAGGGGGGTACAGCTTTCTTT.

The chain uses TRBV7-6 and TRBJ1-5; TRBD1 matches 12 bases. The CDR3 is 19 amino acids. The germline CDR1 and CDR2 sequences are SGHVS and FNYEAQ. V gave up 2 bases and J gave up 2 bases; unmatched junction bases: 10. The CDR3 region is CASSLLGTGGGRGNQPQHF. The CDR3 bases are TGTGCCAGCAGCTTATTGGGGACAGGGGGCGGAAGGGGCAATCAGCCCCAGCATTTT. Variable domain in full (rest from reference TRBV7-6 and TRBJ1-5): GAGVSQSPRYKVTKRGQDVALRCDPISGHVSLYWYRQALGQGPEFLTYFNYEAQQDKSGLPNDRFSAERPEGSISTLTIQRTEQRDSAMYRCASSLLGTGGGRGNQPQHFGDGTRLSIL.

The CDR3 DNA sequence: TGTGCCATCACTGAAAACGACAGACCGGATCGCGGCTACACCTTC. This translates into CAITENDRPDRGYTF. The rearrangement uses TRBV10-3 and TRBJ1-2; D may be TRBD1 (5 bases). The CDR3 spans 15 residues. Trimming took off 7 bases at V and 8 bases at J, with 23 bases between the two ends. Per the germline V gene, CDR1 is ENHRY and CDR2 is SYGVKD.

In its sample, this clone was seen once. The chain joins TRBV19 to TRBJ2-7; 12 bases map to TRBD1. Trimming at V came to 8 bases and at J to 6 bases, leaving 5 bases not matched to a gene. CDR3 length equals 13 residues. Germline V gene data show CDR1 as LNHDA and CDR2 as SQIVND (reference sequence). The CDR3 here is CASWGQGASEQYF. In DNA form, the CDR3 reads TGTGCCAGTTGGGGACAGGGGGCGTCCGAGCAGTACTTC.

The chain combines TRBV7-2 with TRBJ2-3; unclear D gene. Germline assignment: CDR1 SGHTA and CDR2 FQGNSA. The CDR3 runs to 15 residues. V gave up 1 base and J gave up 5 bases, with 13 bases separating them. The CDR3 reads CASSLETHHGDTQYF. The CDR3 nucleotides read TGTGCCAGCAGCTTAGAAACCCACCACGGAGATACGCAGTATTTT.

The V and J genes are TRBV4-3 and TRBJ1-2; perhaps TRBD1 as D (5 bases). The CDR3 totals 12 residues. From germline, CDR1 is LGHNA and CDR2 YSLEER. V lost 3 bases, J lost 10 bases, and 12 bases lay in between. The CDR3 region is CASSQAGQDYTF. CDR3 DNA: TGCGCCAGCAGCCAGGCCGGACAAGACTACACCTTC.

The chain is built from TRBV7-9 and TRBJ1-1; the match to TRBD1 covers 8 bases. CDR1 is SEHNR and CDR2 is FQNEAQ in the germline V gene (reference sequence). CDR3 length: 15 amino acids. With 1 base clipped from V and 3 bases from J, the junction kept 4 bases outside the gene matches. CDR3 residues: CASSLVGTGDTEAFF. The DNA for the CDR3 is TGTGCCAGCAGCTTAGTAGGGACAGGAGACACTGAAGCTTTCTTT.